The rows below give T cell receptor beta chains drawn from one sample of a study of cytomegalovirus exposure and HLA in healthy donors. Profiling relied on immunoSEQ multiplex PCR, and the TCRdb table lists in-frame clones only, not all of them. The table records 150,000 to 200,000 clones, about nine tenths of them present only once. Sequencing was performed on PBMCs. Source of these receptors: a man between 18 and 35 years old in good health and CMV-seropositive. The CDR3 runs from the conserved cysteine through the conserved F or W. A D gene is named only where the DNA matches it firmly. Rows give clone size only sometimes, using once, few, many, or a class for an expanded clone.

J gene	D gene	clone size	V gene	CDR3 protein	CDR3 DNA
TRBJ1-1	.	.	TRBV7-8	CASSSAVTEAFF	TGTGCCAGCAGCTCGGCGGTCACTGAAGCTTTCTTT
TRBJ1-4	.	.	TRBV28	CASSIGNEKLFF	TGTGCCAGCAGCATCGGGAATGAAAAACTGTTTTTT
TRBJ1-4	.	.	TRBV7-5	CARSRPGQGHEKLFF	TGTGCCAGAAGCCGACCGGGACAGGGGCATGAAAAACTGTTTTTT
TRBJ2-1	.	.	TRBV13	CASSVKNEQFF	TGTGCCAGCAGCGTTAAAAATGAGCAGTTCTTC
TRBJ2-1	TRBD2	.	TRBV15	CATSRDLLAGGEQFF	TGTGCCACCAGCAGAGATCTACTAGCGGGGGGGGAGCAGTTCTTC
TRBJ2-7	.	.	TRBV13	CASSPMRGQATSYEQYF	TGTGCCAGCAGCCCCATGCGTGGGCAGGCTACCTCCTACGAGCAGTACTTC
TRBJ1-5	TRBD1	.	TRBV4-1	CASSQDLRGHQPQHF	TGCGCCAGCAGCCAAGATCTGAGGGGGCATCAGCCCCAGCATTTT
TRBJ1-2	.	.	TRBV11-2	CASSLGGTGYHYGYTF	TGTGCCAGCAGCTTAGGAGGTACAGGGTACCACTATGGCTACACCTTC
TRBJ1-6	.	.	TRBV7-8	CASSFHLEARSSPLHF	TGTGCCAGCAGCTTCCACCTGGAAGCTAGAAGTTCACCCCTCCACTTT
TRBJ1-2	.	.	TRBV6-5	CASSYGQNYGYTF	TGTGCCAGCAGTTACGGACAGAACTATGGCTACACCTTC
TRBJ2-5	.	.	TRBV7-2	CASSLADSQETQYF	TGTGCCAGCAGCTTAGCGGACTCCCAAGAGACCCAGTACTTC
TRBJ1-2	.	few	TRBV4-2	CASSQDRAYGYTF	TGTGCCAGCAGCCAAGACAGGGCCTATGGCTACACCTTC
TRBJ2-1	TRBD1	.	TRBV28	CASSHRGDEQFF	TGTGCCAGCAGTCACAGGGGCGATGAGCAGTTCTTC
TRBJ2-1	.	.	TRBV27	CASRQGKYNEQFF	TGTGCCAGCAGACAGGGAAAATACAATGAGCAGTTCTTC
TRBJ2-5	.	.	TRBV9	CASSVGQGWTQETQYF	TGTGCCAGCAGCGTAGGGCAGGGTTGGACCCAAGAGACCCAGTACTTC
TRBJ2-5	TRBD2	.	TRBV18	CASSPTSGGETQYF	TGTGCCAGCTCACCAACTAGCGGGGGGGAGACCCAGTACTTC
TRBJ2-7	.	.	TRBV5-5	CASSLDPGEQYF	TGTGCCAGCAGCTTGGATCCGGGAGAGCAGTACTTC
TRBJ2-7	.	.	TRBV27	CASSLGPPYEQYF	TGTGCCAGCAGTTTGGGCCCACCCTACGAGCAGTACTTC
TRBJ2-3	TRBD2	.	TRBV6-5	CASSPDAGGTDTQYF	TGTGCCAGCAGTCCCGACGCGGGGGGCACAGATACGCAGTATTTT
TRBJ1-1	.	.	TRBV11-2	CASSLDLTEAFF	TGTGCCAGCAGCTTAGACCTCACTGAAGCTTTCTTT
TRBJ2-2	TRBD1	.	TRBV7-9	CASSFGSQGVDSNTGELFF	TGTGCCAGCAGCTTCGGCTCGCAGGGGGTAGATTCGAACACCGGGGAGCTGTTTTTT
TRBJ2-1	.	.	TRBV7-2	CASSLGPGVGYNEQFF	TGTGCCAGCAGCTTAGGTCCGGGAGTAGGGTACAATGAGCAGTTCTTC
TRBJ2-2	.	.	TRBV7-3	CASSLHVGGELFF	TGTGCCAGCAGCTTACACGTCGGCGGGGAGCTGTTTTTT
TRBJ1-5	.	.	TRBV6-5	CASSYSELRREPQHF	TGTGCCAGCAGTTACTCGGAACTCCGGAGAGAGCCCCAGCATTTT
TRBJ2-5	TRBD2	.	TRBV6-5	CASTPGLAGETQYF	TGTGCCAGCACTCCGGGACTAGCAGGAGAGACCCAGTACTTC
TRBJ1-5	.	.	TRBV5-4	CASSLMGQGQNQPQHF	TGTGCCAGCAGCCTGATGGGGCAGGGCCAAAATCAGCCCCAGCATTTT